This T cell receptor beta chain derives from a study of cytomegalovirus exposure and HLA in healthy donors. Findings and caveats of the study: TCR beta chains associated with HLA were, in a later analysis, more clonally expanded than equally common others. Likely technical artifact: a cluster of highly shared sequence variants. When presence/absence was analysed, sequencing depth was taken to be roughly uniform across donors.

The CDR3 consists of 14 residues. The ends lost 8 bases at V and 2 bases at J; junction bases unmatched: 4. The V gene's germline CDR1 is SEHNR and CDR2 FQNEAQ (reference sequence). The primer mix had 60 Vbeta and 13 Jbeta primers. Libraries were prepared by immunoSEQ multiplex PCR; TCRdb keeps only in-frame clonotypes and omits some of them. The data show approximately 110,000 clones, approximately 80% seen once. Comment on this clone: Its antigen is unknown.

The source material was PBMCs. The rearrangement joins TRBV7-9 to TRBJ1-4; 8 nucleotides align to TRBD1. This receptor was obtained from a woman in her twenties or thirties in good health and CMV-seronegative. The DNA for the CDR3 is TGTGCCAGCGGTGACAGGGGCACTAATGAAAAACTGTTTTTT. It encodes CASGDRGTNEKLFF.